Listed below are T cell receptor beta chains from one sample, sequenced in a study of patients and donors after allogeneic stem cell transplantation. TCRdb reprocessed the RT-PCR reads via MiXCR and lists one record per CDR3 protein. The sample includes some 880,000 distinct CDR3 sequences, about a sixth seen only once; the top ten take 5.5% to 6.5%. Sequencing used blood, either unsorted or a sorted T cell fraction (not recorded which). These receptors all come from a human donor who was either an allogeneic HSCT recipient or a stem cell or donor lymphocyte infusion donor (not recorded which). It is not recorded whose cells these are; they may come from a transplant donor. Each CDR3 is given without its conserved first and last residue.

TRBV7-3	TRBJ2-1	ASSPQVGYNEQF
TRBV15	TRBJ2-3	ATSLRGPPDTQY
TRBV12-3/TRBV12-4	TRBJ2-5	ASSRPPRGETQY
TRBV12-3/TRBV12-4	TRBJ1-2	ASSSPTGGIYGYT
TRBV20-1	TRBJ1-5	SAVDGVGYQPQH
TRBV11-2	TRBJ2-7	ASSSGTATSYEQY
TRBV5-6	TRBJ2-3	ASSLISGQSGDTQY
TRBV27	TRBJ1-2	ASSLSAGANYGYT
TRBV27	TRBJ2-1	ASTYQGSFPYNEQF
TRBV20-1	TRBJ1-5	SAKTGINQPQH
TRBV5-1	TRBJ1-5	ASSSGGRNQPQH
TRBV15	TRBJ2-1	ATRSGTLAIPF
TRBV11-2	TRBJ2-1	ASSYRTSGISSYNEQF
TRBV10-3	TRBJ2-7	AILQEYEQY
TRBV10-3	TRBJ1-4	AISSWNEKLF
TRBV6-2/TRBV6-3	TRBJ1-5	ASSYSRVNQPQH
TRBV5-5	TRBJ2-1	ASSLWGTEQF
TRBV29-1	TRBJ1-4	SVALGNEKLF
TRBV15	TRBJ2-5	ATSRDPGGLETQY
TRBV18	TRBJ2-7	ASSLTGTSDYEQY
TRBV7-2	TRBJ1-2	ASRKGTANNYGYT
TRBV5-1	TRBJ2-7	ASRGTGVHEQY
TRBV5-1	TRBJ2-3	ASRTTPYSTDTQY
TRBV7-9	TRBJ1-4	AIAVTATNEKLF
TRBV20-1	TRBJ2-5	SASPEETQY
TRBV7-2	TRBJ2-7	ASSLVWSAYEQY
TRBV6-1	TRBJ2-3	ASRRGTGGTDTQY
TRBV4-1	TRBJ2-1	ASSQPTRTSATSSYNEQF
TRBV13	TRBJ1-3	ASTLNVGRAGNTIY
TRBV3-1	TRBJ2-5	ASSRLLRTDWKETQY
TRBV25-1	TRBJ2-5	ASGEIGVAREETQY
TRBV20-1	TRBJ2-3	SARAPTRPNFTDTQY
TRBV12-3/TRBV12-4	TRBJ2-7	ASSLGRVSSYEQY
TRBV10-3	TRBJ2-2	AISQQGAAAGELF
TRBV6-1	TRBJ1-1	ASRKGQGFGNTEAF
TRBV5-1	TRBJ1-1	ASTSTGLSEAF
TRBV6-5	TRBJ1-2	ASSSTGGESYT
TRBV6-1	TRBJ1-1	ASRRGRSRRGAGEAF
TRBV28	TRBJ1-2	ASSLNLGRGAGGYT
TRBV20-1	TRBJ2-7	SATRNKRLADYEQY
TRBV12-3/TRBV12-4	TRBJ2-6	ASTKIWGGANVLT
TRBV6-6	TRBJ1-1	AIALSNTEAF
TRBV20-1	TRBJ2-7	SASTTGTASYEQY
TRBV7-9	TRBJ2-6	ASSFSSGTGANVLT
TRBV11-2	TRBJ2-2	ASSLQGRNRLNTGELF
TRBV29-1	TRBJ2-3	SVAKSTDTQY
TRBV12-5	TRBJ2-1	ASGLVASGGVNEQF
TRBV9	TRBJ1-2	ASSARDGYT
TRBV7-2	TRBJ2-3	ASSPRLAGGVEDTQY
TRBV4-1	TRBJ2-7	ASSHLKGYEQY
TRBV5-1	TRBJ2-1	ASSRTEGGVHNEQF
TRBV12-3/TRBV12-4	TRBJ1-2	ASSPRRRGPYGYT
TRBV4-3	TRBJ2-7	ASSQGRDRVNEQY
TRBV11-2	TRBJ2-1	ASSPGTSGDVYNEQF
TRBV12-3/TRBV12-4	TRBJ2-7	ASSWDRPYEQY